This T cell receptor beta chain emerged from a study of chemoradiotherapy in HPV16-positive cancers (dated by TCRdb to the early 2020s). In the study overall: Candidate HPV-specific T-cell clones and common TCR motifs were defined by functional T-cell assays performed on cells from a couple of HPV16-positive patients. The study asked whether T-cell immunity to the HPV oncoproteins E6 and E7 changes during chemoradiotherapy and whether this immunity affects survival. TCR repertoires from 86 patients with HPV-related cancers were then used to track the candidate HPV-specific TCRs and motifs. General study outcomes and caveats: In HPV16-positive patients, expansion of HPV-responsive T cells during chemoradiotherapy was associated with improved recurrence-free survival. The survival association was reported for HPV16-positive patients, and the functional definition of HPV-specific T cells was derived from only a couple of HPV16-positive patients. Expansion of candidate HPV-specific clones and E7-related TCR motifs was observed in the tumor microenvironment during treatment, whereas no such expansion was observed for non-HPV-specific T cells.

A word on this clone: Its antigen is unknown. Per-nucleotide qualities are absent, and no much larger clonotype sits a single base away.

Repertoires were sampled repeatedly over the course of chemoradiotherapy so that clonal expansion in the tumor microenvironment could be followed. The protocol used for the library was the immunoSEQ multiplex PCR assay. In TCRdb, the immuneACCESS table is reduced to in-frame sequences with V and J assigned. These tables do not hold every clone; where another copy was compared, an unresolved V gene accounts for under half, and the others remain unexplained. The sample contains roughly 11,000 clones, just over 90% of them found a single time. The ten largest clones capture approximately 1.7% of the sample. From the cysteine through the phenylalanine, the CDR3 covers 13 amino acids. The DNA shown is the 39-base CDR3, in frame from base 1. V has 5 bases trimmed and J has 6 bases trimmed; junction bases matching no gene number 4. The germline V gene yields SGHTA for CDR1 and FQGNSA for CDR2.

This TCR came from a human donor with HPV-associated anogenital cancer. Recombination linked TRBV7-2 to TRBJ1-2, and 9 junction bases match TRBD1. The source was blood, collected from a patient who underwent chemoradiotherapy. The DNA sequence reads TGTGCCAGCAGCGCCCGGACAGGGGATGGCTACACCTTC. It translates to CASSARTGDGYTF.